A single sample is the source of the 16 T cell receptor beta chains below, sequenced in a study of identical twins. TCRdb re-called the 5' RACE reads through MiXCR, storing one row per CDR3 protein. This sample yields 400,000 to 550,000 distinct CDR3 sequences, of which around 20% are seen a single time; approximately 0.95% belongs to the top ten. The same data also went into a second study, on T cells expressing NK-cell markers.

The sequenced material came from CD4+ T cells sorted from blood. The receptors were sampled from a woman aged 18 to 35 in good health.

A few counts support this clonotype. J is TRBJ1-1 and V is TRBV29-1, with 8 bases lining up with TRBD1. CDR3 size: 13 residues. Germline loops: CDR1 SQVTM, CDR2 ANQGSEA. Trimming cost V 3 bases and J 4 bases; bases outside gene matches: 4. The CDR3 here is CSVDRGLGTEAFF. DNA of the CDR3: TGCAGCGTTGACAGGGGGCTTGGCACTGAAGCTTTCTTT.

This clonotype has a handful of counts. The rearrangement links TRBV20-1 to TRBJ2-7; D is possibly TRBD1 or TRBD2 (5 bases each). Germline V gene sequence: CDR1 DFQATT, CDR2 SNEGSKA (reference sequence). CDR3 length equals 14 residues. Trimming took 5 bases from V and 0 from J, leaving 14 bases between them. The CDR3 coding sequence is TGCAGTGCTTTTACCGGGACCGGCTCCTACGAGCAGTACTTC. Amino acids: CSAFTGTGSYEQYF.

This clonotype was picked up a small number of times. The chain carries TRBV12-3 or TRBV12-4 and TRBJ2-2; TRBD2 aligns across 8 bases. There are 16 residues in the CDR3. After removal of 8 bases from V and 0 bases from J, the junction contained 8 bases not matched to a gene. The CDR3 sequence: CASDTRGGANTGELFF. The CDR3 nucleotides are TGTGCCAGCGACACACGGGGGGGAGCGAACACCGGGGAGCTGTTTTTT.

This clonotype was detected ten times or more. This chain connects TRBV19 to TRBJ2-1; no clear D. The CDR3 length is 13 residues. Germline CDR1 is LNHDA and CDR2 is SQIVND (reference sequence). The V gene lost 4 bases and the J gene lost 14 bases, with 18 bases spanning the gap. CDR3 sequence (DNA): TGTGCCAGTAGTAATAAACGGACCGCAAGAAAGTTCTTC. This encodes CASSNKRTARKFF.

This clonotype was seen a few times. This chain uses TRBV2 with TRBJ1-5, with 10 bases identical to TRBD1. The V gene end was trimmed by 7 bases and the J gene end by 6 bases; junction bases not matched to a gene: 3. The CDR3 extends over 13 amino acids. Per germline, CDR1 SNHLY and CDR2 FYNNEI. The CDR3: CASIRDRGQPQHF. In DNA, the CDR3 is TGTGCCAGCATCCGGGACAGGGGTCAGCCCCAGCATTTT.

This clonotype has at least ten counts. The genes are TRBV29-1 and TRBJ2-1; unclear D gene. The germline V gene encodes CDR1 SQVTM and CDR2 ANQGSEA. The CDR3 contains 11 residues. Trimming removed 3 bases from V and 6 bases from J, with 6 bases in between. For the CDR3, the DNA is TGCAGCGTTGACGGCTTCAATGAGCAGTTCTTC. Amino acids: CSVDGFNEQFF.

The chain links TRBV5-1 to TRBJ2-7; D unresolved. V was clipped by 0 bases and J by 7 bases, with 14 bases between them. CDR3 length equals 14 residues. CDR1 and CDR2 from the germline V gene are SGHRS and YFSETQ. CDR3 DNA sequence: TGCGCCAGCAGCTTGGAGGCTCATACACTTGAGCAGTACTTC. Protein product: CASSLEAHTLEQYF.

This sequence joins TRBV20-1 and TRBJ2-7, with D possibly TRBD1 on 6 matching bases. The germline V and J ends were trimmed by 3 bases and 2 bases, with 17 bases remaining between them. The CDR3 runs 15 residues. The germline CDR1 and CDR2 sequences are DFQATT and SNEGSKA (reference sequence). DNA for the CDR3: TGCAGTGCTAGCAGGGTTCCGGGACAAACCTACGAGCAGTACTTC. Protein product: CSASRVPGQTYEQYF.

This clonotype was found a few times. The chain employs TRBV20-1 and TRBJ2-7; D gene ambiguous. This CDR3 comprises 11 residues. Between the trimmed V and J ends, which lost 4 bases and 13 bases, there was a span of 17 bases. Germline loops: CDR1 DFQATT, CDR2 SNEGSKA (reference sequence). The CDR3 DNA is TGCAGTGCTACCCCCAGCAACACACCCTACTTC. It translates to CSATPSNTPYF.

The chain couples TRBV11-3 to TRBJ2-7; a possible D gene is TRBD2 (5 bases). Per germline, CDR1 SGHNT and CDR2 YENEEA. The CDR3 covers 12 residues. V was cut by 5 bases and J by 7 bases, with 12 bases left in between. In DNA, the CDR3 is TGTGCCAGCAGCCGCCTAGGAGGAGAGCAGTACTTC. Translation: CASSRLGGEQYF.

In this sample, this clonotype turned up a few times. This rearrangement joins TRBV20-1 to TRBJ2-7; 10 bases match TRBD1. CDR1 is DFQATT, CDR2 SNEGSKA, per germline (reference sequence). CDR3 size: 15 residues. V lost 3 bases, J lost 5 bases, and 10 bases stayed unmatched. CDR3 amino acids: CSASKPGQGFHEQYF. DNA for the CDR3: TGCAGTGCTAGTAAACCGGGACAGGGGTTCCACGAGCAGTACTTC.

This clonotype was seen more than once but under ten times. The rearrangement joins TRBV20-1 to TRBJ2-1; 7 bases map to TRBD2. The CDR3 has 15 residues. Germline CDR1 is DFQATT and CDR2 is SNEGSKA (reference sequence). J gave up 4 bases and V 0 bases, and 6 bases lay outside the gene matches. The CDR3: CSARDPGGPYNEQFF. The CDR3 region has the DNA TGCAGTGCTAGAGATCCGGGGGGTCCTTACAATGAGCAGTTCTTC.

This chain uses TRBV5-4 with TRBJ2-5; D perhaps matches TRBD2 (5 bases). Trimming cost V 9 bases and J 4 bases, with 19 bases left between them. The germline V gene encodes CDR1 SGHNT and CDR2 YYREEE (reference sequence). The CDR3 consists of 14 residues. This CDR3 is CATDREGQLETQYF. In nucleotides, the CDR3 is TGTGCCACCGACCGTGAGGGCCAGCTAGAGACCCAGTACTTC.

The chain uses TRBV11-1 and TRBJ2-5; 13 nucleotides match TRBD2. Germline trimming cut 1 base from V and 0 bases from J; bases unmatched to any gene: 5. The germline gives CDR1 SGHAT, CDR2 FQDESV (reference sequence). This CDR3 has 18 residues. For the CDR3, the DNA is TGTGCCAGCAGCTTAGTAAGGACTAGCGGGAGCCACCAAGAGACCCAGTACTTC. Amino acids: CASSLVRTSGSHQETQYF.

The chain links TRBV5-1 to TRBJ2-5; weak D call: TRBD2 (7 bases). The germline V and J ends were trimmed by 7 bases and 4 bases, with 17 bases remaining between them. Per germline, CDR1 SGHRS and CDR2 YFSETQ. The CDR3 has 14 amino acids. This chain's CDR3 is CASRTGGAGETQYF. In DNA form, the CDR3 reads TGCGCCAGCCGGACGGGGGGCGCGGGAGAGACCCAGTACTTC.

V and J are TRBV24-1 and TRBJ1-1, with D tentatively TRBD1 (5 bases). CDR3 length: 16 residues. V lost 2 bases to trimming and J lost 3 bases, with 15 bases between them. The V gene's germline CDR1 is KGHDR and CDR2 SFDVKD. For the CDR3, the DNA is TGTGCCACCAGTGATTCTGGCACCGGGGGGGACACTGAAGCTTTCTTT. This sequence encodes CATSDSGTGGDTEAFF.